Listed below are T cell receptor beta chains from one sample, sequenced in a study of blood T cell repertoires in COVID-19. Profiled with immunoSEQ multiplex PCR; TCRdb holds only in-frame clones, not every one. The data contain 250,000 to 350,000 clones, 92% of them singletons. Material: PBMCs or T cells enriched from blood (not recorded which). The receptors here all came from a woman aged 30 to 39 who had recovered from COVID-19. The CDR3 runs from the conserved cysteine through the conserved F or W. Fields, in order: J gene, clone size, V gene, D gene, CDR3 DNA, CDR3 protein. The D gene is left open where the match is weak. A clone size is listed for some rows: how often the clone was seen (once, few, many), or a class if it is expanded.

J: TRBJ2-3
size: .
V: TRBV7-8
D: .
DNA: TGTGCCAGCAGCCCTACTGGACTATCGAAGAGAACAGATACGCAGTATTTT
CDR3: CASSPTGLSKRTDTQYF

J: TRBJ2-3
size: .
V: TRBV6-2/TRBV6-3
D: TRBD1
DNA: TGTGCCAGCAGTTACTTGGGACAGGGGGCAGATACGCAGTATTTT
CDR3: CASSYLGQGADTQYF

J: TRBJ2-1
size: .
V: TRBV13
D: .
DNA: TGTGCCAGCAGCTTAGAGAGCGGTTCCTACAATGAGCAGTTCTTC
CDR3: CASSLESGSYNEQFF

J: TRBJ2-5
size: .
V: TRBV19
D: TRBD2
DNA: TGTGCCAGTAGTATTTACGGCGGGAGTCAACAAGAGACCCAGTACTTC
CDR3: CASSIYGGSQQETQYF

J: TRBJ2-7
size: .
V: TRBV2
D: TRBD2
DNA: TGTGCCAGCAGTGATAGGGACTACTCGAGGGAGCAGTACTTC
CDR3: CASSDRDYSREQYF

J: TRBJ2-3
size: .
V: TRBV29-1
D: TRBD1
DNA: TGCAGCGTTGAAGAACGACAGGGGTCCAGCACAGATACGCAGTATTTT
CDR3: CSVEERQGSSTDTQYF

J: TRBJ1-4
size: .
V: TRBV12-3/TRBV12-4
D: TRBD1
DNA: TGTGCCAGCAGTCCGGGACAGCATGAAAAACTGTTTTTT
CDR3: CASSPGQHEKLFF

J: TRBJ2-3
size: .
V: TRBV4-1
D: TRBD2
DNA: TGCGCCAGCAGCCATTCGCGGGAGGGCGTAGATACGCAGTATTTT
CDR3: CASSHSREGVDTQYF

J: TRBJ1-2
size: .
V: TRBV28
D: .
DNA: TGTGCCAGCAGTCCCAGGTCCTATGGCTACACCTTC
CDR3: CASSPRSYGYTF

J: TRBJ2-3
size: .
V: TRBV5-1
D: TRBD2
DNA: TGCGCCAGCACCCGTGCGGGAGAGGCAGATACGCAGTATTTT
CDR3: CASTRAGEADTQYF

J: TRBJ2-7
size: .
V: TRBV7-2
D: .
DNA: TGTGCCAGCAGCTTGTCGTCCGCGTACGAGCAGTACTTC
CDR3: CASSLSSAYEQYF

J: TRBJ2-1
size: .
V: TRBV9
D: .
DNA: TGTGCCAGCAGCGTAGGAGCCGGGAGCCCCACATATGAGCAGTTCTTC
CDR3: CASSVGAGSPTYEQFF

J: TRBJ2-5
size: .
V: TRBV28
D: .
DNA: TGTGCCAGCAGTAGGTTCCACAGAAACCTTAGGACCCAGTACTTC
CDR3: CASSRFHRNLRTQYF

J: TRBJ2-1
size: .
V: TRBV5-1
D: .
DNA: TGCGCCAGCAGCGTTTCCCATCTGAGCAATGAGCAGTTCTTC
CDR3: CASSVSHLSNEQFF

J: TRBJ2-7
size: .
V: TRBV7-2
D: .
DNA: TGTGCCAGCAGCATCCTAAGATTCGGAGTCTACGAGCAGTACTTC
CDR3: CASSILRFGVYEQYF

J: TRBJ2-3
size: .
V: TRBV15
D: .
DNA: TGTGCCACCAGCAGAGGGACAGTTAGCACAGATACGCAGTATTTT
CDR3: CATSRGTVSTDTQYF

J: TRBJ1-6
size: .
V: TRBV11-3
D: .
DNA: TGTGCCAGCAGCTTGGGGCAAGGGGGGGCCCTCCACTTT
CDR3: CASSLGQGGALHF

J: TRBJ2-1
size: .
V: TRBV15
D: .
DNA: TGTGCCACCAGCAACTACCGACAGGGAGGTGAGCAGTTCTTC
CDR3: CATSNYRQGGEQFF

J: TRBJ1-1
size: once
V: TRBV19
D: .
DNA: TGTGCCAGTAGTATCGGTTCGAGGGCGGTTGCTGAAGCTTTCTTT
CDR3: CASSIGSRAVAEAFF

J: TRBJ1-5
size: .
V: TRBV5-6
D: .
DNA: TGTGCCAGCAGCTTGTTTGCACAGGGCTATGGGAATCAGCCCCAGCATTTT
CDR3: CASSLFAQGYGNQPQHF

J: TRBJ2-3
size: few
V: TRBV6-5
D: TRBD1
DNA: TGTGCCAGCAGCCCAAGGACAGGGGGAGTTGGCACGCAGTATTTT
CDR3: CASSPRTGGVGTQYF

J: TRBJ2-3
size: .
V: TRBV5-4
D: TRBD1
DNA: TGTGCCAGCAGCCCCGGCCCCGGGACAGGGGGCTCGGATACGCAGTATTTT
CDR3: CASSPGPGTGGSDTQYF

J: TRBJ2-3
size: .
V: TRBV6-5
D: TRBD2
DNA: TGTGCCAGCAGTCAGACTAGCGGGATCACAGATACGCAGTATTTT
CDR3: CASSQTSGITDTQYF

J: TRBJ1-2
size: .
V: TRBV5-8
D: TRBD1
DNA: TGTGCCAGCAGCCAGCCGGACAGGAGCCCCTATGGCTACACCTTC
CDR3: CASSQPDRSPYGYTF